One sample yielded the 8 T cell receptor beta chains listed below, sequenced in a study of CD8 T cells in ankylosing spondylitis. General study results and limits: What seemed typical of ankylosing spondylitis blood was a TCR beta motif built from roughly eight highly homologous variants.

TCRdb re-analysed the 5' RACE reads in MiXCR, keeping a single row per CDR3 protein. The profile shows fewer than 500,000 distinct CDR3 sequences, roughly 26% of them singletons. The antigens of these receptors remain unknown. The sample taken for sequencing was blood, either unsorted or a sorted T cell fraction (not recorded which). The receptors were gathered from a male donor with ankylosing spondylitis.

This clonotype has just a few counts. The junction departs from germline at one end; a sequencing error may be responsible. The chain carries TRBV19 and TRBJ2-3; TRBD1 agrees at 11 bases. Germline CDR1 and CDR2: LNHDA and SQIVND (reference sequence). CDR3 length: 16 residues. The CDR3 sequence is CASRGGGQGVRDTQYF. As DNA, the CDR3 is TGTGCCAGTAGGGGAGGGGGACAGGGGGTGAGAGATACGCAGTATTTC.

The rearrangement uses TRBV12-3 or TRBV12-4 and TRBJ1-5; TRBD1 matches 9 bases. The CDR3 has 16 amino acids. J was trimmed by 0 bases and V by 5 bases; bases with no gene match: 5. The CDR3, as DNA: TGTGCCAGCAGTCCGGGACAGGGACGTAGCAATCAGCCCCAGCATTTT. This gives the protein CASSPGQGRSNQPQHF.

The rearrangement uses TRBV7-9 and TRBJ2-4, with no clear D. Germline lookup yields CDR1 SEHNR and CDR2 FQNEAQ (reference sequence). The length of the CDR3 is 15 residues. Trimming removed 5 bases from V and 0 bases from J, with 11 bases in between. The CDR3 DNA reads TGTGCCAGCAGCCCCCTTACTCTAGCCAAAAACATTCAGTACTTC. This encodes CASSPLTLAKNIQYF.

This clonotype was observed a few times. The rearrangement links TRBV3-1 to TRBJ2-7, with a weak D call TRBD1 (6 bases). The CDR3 has 14 residues. Between the trimmed V and J ends, which lost 4 bases and 3 bases, there was a span of 13 bases. CDR1 is LGHDT and CDR2 is YNNKEL in the germline V gene (reference sequence). CDR3 loop: CASSPTGINYEQYF. The CDR3 DNA reads TGTGCCAGCAGCCCTACAGGGATTAACTACGAGCAGTACTTC.

DNA of the CDR3: TGCGCCAGCAGCCCGGTGGCACAAACTAATGAAAAACTGTTTTTT. Its protein is CASSPVAQTNEKLFF. V and J are TRBV5-1 and TRBJ1-4; D gene uncertain. Germline CDR1 is SGHRS and CDR2 is YFSETQ. The ends were cut back, 4 bases at V and 1 base at J, with 11 bases in the middle. The CDR3 has 15 residues.

In its sample, this clonotype was seen a few times. The rearrangement links TRBV5-1 to TRBJ1-2, with D unclear. This CDR3 contains 13 residues. Trimming took off 0 bases at V and 3 bases at J, with 6 bases between the two ends. Germline-derived CDR1 and CDR2 are SGHRS and YFSETQ. The CDR3 coding sequence is TGCGCCAGCAGCTTGGACAGCGACTATGGCTACACCTTC. It encodes CASSLDSDYGYTF.

There are a few counts of this clonotype. DNA of the CDR3: TGTGCCAGCAGCTCGCGCAGTTACACAGATACGCAGTATTTT. Its translation: CASSSRSYTDTQYF. The chain carries TRBV11-1 and TRBJ2-3, with unresolved D. CDR3 length equals 14 residues. Trimming removed 4 bases at V and 2 bases at J, with 10 bases between. Germline V gives CDR1 SGHAT, CDR2 FQDESV (reference sequence).

The J gene is TRBJ1-4, the V gene TRBV5-6, with TRBD1 matching over 7 bases. Germline CDR1 reads SGHDT; CDR2 reads YYEEEE. V lost 4 bases, J lost 6 bases, and 9 bases stayed unmatched. The CDR3 spans 15 residues. CDR3 protein: CASSSSGTAYEKLFF. The CDR3 region has the DNA TGTGCCAGCAGCAGTTCCGGGACAGCGTATGAAAAACTGTTTTTT.